A single sample gave rise to the 2 T cell receptor beta chains below, sequenced in a study of shared clonotypes between healthy human individuals. Sequencing used immunoSEQ multiplex PCR; TCRdb keeps in-frame clones, though not all of them. Here the sample spans around 450,000 clones, roughly three quarters being singletons. Sequencing was performed on PBMCs. The source is a woman between 40 and 55 years old in good health. Some clones in this sample may be carry-over from other donors' samples.

The chain links TRBV29-1 to TRBJ2-2, with TRBD2 identical over 9 bases. V gave up 6 bases and J gave up 0 bases; unmatched junction bases: 5. This CDR3 has 15 amino acids. In germline, CDR1 is SQVTM, CDR2 ANQGSEA. The CDR3 DNA sequence: TGCAGCGTCGAGGTAGCGGGAGCGAACACCGGGGAGCTGTTTTTT. Encoded protein: CSVEVAGANTGELFF.

The chain employs TRBV7-3 and TRBJ1-1; D gene uncertain. This CDR3 contains 13 residues. Per germline, CDR1 SGHTA and CDR2 FQGTGA. V gave up 3 bases and J gave up 2 bases, with 7 bases separating them. The CDR3, as DNA: TGTGCCAGCAGCTTTAGAAGAAACACTGAAGCTTTCTTT. Protein product: CASSFRRNTEAFF.